The 23 T cell receptor beta chains below were found in one sample sequenced in a study of blood T cell repertoires in COVID-19. The protocol was immunoSEQ multiplex PCR, while the TCRdb copy is restricted to in-frame clones and leaves out a portion. The sample has around 100,000 clones, around nine tenths seen once; the top ten hold less than 3.5%. The sequenced sample was peripheral blood. The receptors were gathered from a man aged 45-65 years with active or convalescent COVID-19.

The chain's CDR3 is CASRDRQGNNEQFF. DNA of the CDR3: TGTGCCAGCAGGGATAGACAGGGGAACAATGAGCAGTTCTTC. This chain uses TRBV6-6 with TRBJ2-1; 8 positions match TRBD1. This CDR3 is 14 amino acids long. The V gene's germline CDR1 is MNHNY and CDR2 SVGAGI (reference sequence). With 6 bases clipped from V and 5 bases from J, the junction kept 6 bases outside the gene matches.

The gene calls are TRBV4-1 and TRBJ2-7; D is possibly TRBD2 (6 bases). The CDR3 contains 15 residues. Looked up from germline, CDR1 is MGHRA and CDR2 is YSYEKL. Trimming shortened V by 4 bases and J by 0 bases, and 13 bases separated the two germline ends. The chain's CDR3 is CASSPVGGSSYEQYF. DNA for the CDR3: TGCGCCAGCAGCCCCGTTGGGGGGAGCTCCTACGAGCAGTACTTC.

The chain has TRBV7-8 and TRBJ1-3; D possibly corresponds to TRBD1 (5 bases). V dropped 5 bases and J dropped 5 bases, with 10 bases sitting between them. This CDR3 is 13 amino acids long. Germline CDR1 SGHVS, CDR2 FQNEAQ. CDR3 amino acids: CASSADSRNTIYF. The CDR3 DNA reads TGTGCCAGCAGCGCCGACAGCCGAAACACCATATATTTT.

CDR3 sequence reads: CASSPRDAGTGATEAFF. The DNA for the CDR3 is TGTGCCAGCTCACCAAGGGACGCCGGGACAGGGGCCACTGAAGCTTTCTTT. This chain joins TRBV18 and TRBJ1-1, with TRBD1 matching 10 bases. V shed 2 bases, J shed 4 bases, and the junction held 10 bases outside the gene matches. This CDR3 has 17 residues. Per the germline V gene, CDR1 is KGHSH and CDR2 is LQKENI.

Remarks on this clone: The sample carries other DNA sequences with the same CDR3. The rearrangement links TRBV18 to TRBJ2-3; D may be TRBD1 (7 bases). CDR3 length: 13 amino acids. Germline V lookup: CDR1 KGHSH, CDR2 LQKENI. Trimming cost V 6 bases and J 4 bases, with 11 bases left between them. CDR3 bases: TGTGCCAGCTCCCAGGGGGGATCAGATACGCAGTATTTT. Protein: CASSQGGSDTQYF.

This clone was counted once. This chain links TRBV7-2 with TRBJ2-7, with 11 nucleotides matching TRBD1. CDR1 and CDR2 from the germline V gene are SGHTA and FQGNSA. This CDR3 comprises 14 residues. Trimming took 1 base from V and 5 from J; bases not matched to a gene: 1. The CDR3 DNA reads TGTGCCAGCAGCTTAGGGACAGGGGGCCACGAGCAGTACTTC. Its translation: CASSLGTGGHEQYF.

The J gene is TRBJ1-6, the V gene TRBV4-3, with a possible D match to TRBD1 (6 bases). The germline V gene encodes CDR1 LGHNA and CDR2 YSLEER. With 0 bases removed from V and 8 bases from J, the gap between germline ends came to 11 bases. The CDR3 is made up of 15 amino acids. CDR3 loop: CASSQDGAGDSPLHF. CDR3 sequence (DNA): TGCGCCAGCAGCCAAGATGGAGCAGGGGATTCACCCCTCCACTTT.

In this sample, this clone turned up once. The rearrangement joins TRBV7-9 to TRBJ1-4; D is perhaps TRBD1 (6 bases). The V gene's germline CDR1 is SEHNR and CDR2 FQNEAQ (reference sequence). The V end lost 5 bases, the J end lost 5 bases, and 15 bases lay between the germline ends. CDR3 length: 15 amino acids. Here the CDR3 DNA reads TGTGCCAGCAGCCCTCCAGGGGAGACCAATGAAAAACTGTTTTTT. This sequence encodes CASSPPGETNEKLFF.

The chain recombines TRBV21-1 with TRBJ2-5; the DNA was not compared with TRBD2, the D call given in the table. TRBV21-1 is recorded as a pseudogene. The CDR3 is 17 amino acids. The CDR3 DNA reads TGTGCCAGCAGCAACGTTGTGGGACTAGCGGGGGGTGGGCCCCAGTACTTC. Amino acid sequence: CASSNVVGLAGGGPQYF.

The V gene is TRBV6-5, the J gene TRBJ2-6, with D possibly TRBD1 on 6 matching bases. V dropped 6 bases and J dropped 0 bases, with 9 bases sitting between them. Germline CDR1 reads MNHEY; CDR2 reads SVGAGI. The CDR3 spans 15 residues. This CDR3 reads CASRRQASGANVLTF. CDR3 sequence (DNA): TGTGCCAGCAGGCGACAGGCCTCTGGGGCCAACGTCCTGACTTTC.

The gene calls are TRBV5-8 and TRBJ1-3; TRBD1 might be the D (5 bases). CDR1 and CDR2 (germline): SGHTS, YDEGEE. CDR3 length: 15 residues. V was clipped by 2 bases and J by 4 bases, with 13 bases between them. The CDR3 here is CASSFSRVGGNTIYF. DNA for the CDR3: TGTGCCAGCAGCTTTAGCAGGGTCGGCGGAAACACCATATATTTT.

The chain employs TRBV2 and TRBJ2-1, with TRBD2 matching over 10 bases. This CDR3 comprises 14 residues. Trimming cost V 6 bases and J 10 bases; bases outside gene matches: 9. The germline V gene has CDR1 SNHLY and CDR2 FYNNEI. The CDR3 DNA sequence: TGTGCCAGCAGAACTGGGCTAGCGGGGGCCGAGCAGTTCTTC. Translation gives CASRTGLAGAEQFF.

The V gene is TRBV5-4, the J gene TRBJ1-3, with 7 bases that match TRBD1. The germline V gene has CDR1 SGHNT and CDR2 YYREEE (reference sequence). This CDR3 region has 18 residues. V trimming: 2 bases; J trimming: 0 bases; junction bases outside the gene matches: 11. Written as DNA, the CDR3 is TGTGCCAGCAGCTTCGCCGGACAGGCCACCTACTCTGGAAACACCATATATTTT. It translates to CASSFAGQATYSGNTIYF.

This chain joins TRBV3-1 (or the pseudogene TRBV3-2) and TRBJ1-4; no reliable D call. The V end was cut by 4 bases, the J end by 4 bases, with 4 bases between. The CDR3 covers 12 residues. CDR1 and CDR2 from the germline V gene are LGHDT and YNNKEL (reference sequence). The CDR3 nucleotides read TGTGCCAGCAGCCCGCGTAATGAAAAACTGTTTTTT. The encoded protein is CASSPRNEKLFF.

In its sample, this clone was seen a few times. This chain uses TRBV29-1 with TRBJ1-2; D gene unclear. CDR3 size: 12 residues. From germline, CDR1 is SQVTM and CDR2 ANQGSEA. V gave up 5 bases and J gave up 8 bases, with 15 bases separating them. The CDR3 sequence is CSVSPGGIGYTF. In nucleotides, the CDR3 is TGCAGCGTTTCTCCGGGAGGGATCGGCTACACCTTC.

As regards this clone: The sample contains more than one DNA sequence encoding this CDR3. This chain links TRBV11-2 with TRBJ2-5; D unclear. This CDR3 is built from 13 residues. Germline V CDR1 and CDR2: SGHAT, FQNNGV. Trimming removed 1 base from V and 3 bases from J, with 6 bases in between. The CDR3 DNA follows: TGTGCCAGCAGCTTAGGCCAGGAAGAGACCCAGTACTTC. Its protein product is CASSLGQEETQYF. The full variable domain, its missing parts supplied by reference TRBV11-2 and TRBJ2-5, is EAGVAQSPRYKIIEKRQSVAFWCNPISGHATLYWYQQILGQGPKLLIQFQNNGVVDDSQLPKDRFSAERLKGVDSTLKIQPAKLEDSAVYLCASSLGQEETQYFGPGTRLLVL.

V and J are TRBV5-1 and TRBJ1-4; D is undetermined. CDR3 length: 15 amino acids. Germline values: CDR1 SGHRS, CDR2 YFSETQ. V was trimmed by 0 bases and J by 3 bases, leaving 9 bases between them. Here the CDR3 reads CASSLDGSPNEKLFF. Written as DNA, the CDR3 is TGCGCCAGCAGCTTGGACGGGTCCCCTAATGAAAAACTGTTTTTT.

V gene TRBV10-1 combines with J gene TRBJ2-2; no reliable D call. Germline CDR1 and CDR2: WNHNN and SYGVQD (reference sequence). The CDR3 extends over 14 amino acids. Trimming pared 2 bases from V and 1 base from J, leaving 5 bases between. The CDR3 DNA sequence: TGCGCCAGCAGTGAGGCAGGGAACACCGGGGAGCTGTTTTTT. Its translation is CASSEAGNTGELFF.

This clone has only a few counts. The genes are TRBV5-1 and TRBJ2-3; TRBD2 aligns across 13 bases. Germline CDR1 is SGHRS and CDR2 is YFSETQ. The CDR3 runs 15 residues. Trimming took 4 bases from V and 6 from J; bases not matched to a gene: 5. In DNA, the CDR3 is TGCGCCAGCAGCGAGGGACTAGCGGGGAGGGATACGCAGTATTTT. Its protein is CASSEGLAGRDTQYF.

This sequence joins TRBV19 and TRBJ1-5, with 9 bases aligning to TRBD1. The CDR3 spans 19 residues. Germline trimming cut 5 bases from V and 1 base from J; bases unmatched to any gene: 15. Per germline, CDR1 LNHDA and CDR2 SQIVND (reference sequence). CDR3 sequence: CASSSPGQGLSWSNQPQHF. The CDR3 DNA reads as TGTGCCAGTAGTTCACCTGGACAGGGGCTAAGTTGGAGCAATCAGCCCCAGCATTTT.

The rearrangement joins TRBV7-2 to TRBJ2-3, with TRBD2 matching over 10 bases. Unmatched junction bases numbered 11, after V lost 3 bases and J lost 8 bases. Per the germline V gene, CDR1 is SGHTA and CDR2 is FQGNSA. The CDR3 covers 16 residues. CDR3 nucleotides: TGTGCCAGCAGCTTTCTAGCGGGGGCCCAGGAGGGTACGCAGTATTTT. This encodes CASSFLAGAQEGTQYF.

The V gene is TRBV19, the J gene TRBJ2-1, with no clear D. The length of the CDR3 is 11 residues. The V and J ends lost 5 bases and 6 bases respectively, with 5 bases between them. Germline V gives CDR1 LNHDA, CDR2 SQIVND (reference sequence). CDR3 region: CASSEFNEQFF. The CDR3 DNA follows: TGTGCCAGTAGTGAGTTCAATGAGCAGTTCTTC.

The V and J genes are TRBV5-1 and TRBJ2-2; 8 bases are a match to TRBD1. CDR1 and CDR2 (germline): SGHRS, YFSETQ. The CDR3 contains 17 residues. J lost 3 bases, V lost 4 bases, and 11 bases had no gene match. CDR3 loop: CASSLLPTGADTGELFF. The DNA of the CDR3 is TGCGCCAGCAGCCTGCTCCCGACAGGGGCGGACACCGGGGAGCTGTTTTTT.